This TCR beta chain is from a study of control samples from healthy donors and cancer patients. V was shortened by 2 bases and J by 1 base, with 8 bases between the two germline ends. The CDR3 is 14 residues long. The germline gives CDR1 SNHLY, CDR2 FYNNEI. The assay was immunoSEQ multiplex PCR, and TCRdb's table has in-frame clones only and misses some. The sample contains 60,000 to 70,000 clones, approximately 88% of which appear only once. The receptor was isolated from a woman in her forties or fifties with lung cancer. The chain carries TRBV2 and TRBJ1-1; D is ambiguous. What was sequenced was PBMCs. CDR3 bases: TGTGCCAGCAGTGAATCAGGACCGAACACTGAAGCTTTCTTT. Its translation: CASSESGPNTEAFF.